The sequence of this TCR beta chain was determined in a study of a mutant IDH1 vaccine in newly diagnosed glioma. Study background: Vaccinations were initiated 4-6 weeks following radiotherapy alone, or were given together with temozolomide cycles. General study points: Pseudoprogression appeared independent of alterations in top peripheral clonotypes.

Using immunoSEQ multiplex PCR, the repertoire was profiled, and TCRdb retains in-frame clones only, with some absent. This table holds 40,000 to 50,000 clones, roughly 80% found once. On this clone itself: What it binds is unknown.

The time point here: week 47, end of study. In every dose of vaccine, 300 ug of mutant IDH1 20-mer peptide was given alongside topical imiquimod. Each of the donors came in with new WHO grade 3 or 4 astrocytomas that were IDH1-mutant and ATRX-lost. The germline V gene has CDR1 SNHLY and CDR2 FYNNEI. The CDR3 is made up of 15 amino acids. V was clipped by 6 bases and J by 5 bases, with 17 bases between them. This sequence originates from a man in his late teens or twenties with glioma. Some clones in this sample may be carry-over from other donors' samples. This chain joins TRBV2 and TRBJ1-3, with a tentative D call TRBD1 (5 bases). The sequencing used PBMCs, collected from a glioma patient whose treatment included an IDH1 peptide vaccine. The CDR3 sequence is CASRIGAGDRNTIYF. The DNA for the CDR3 is TGTGCCAGCAGGATCGGGGCGGGGGATCGAAACACCATATATTTT.